Below, 2 T cell receptor beta chains from the same sample are listed, as sequenced in a study of siplizumab effects on memory and regulatory T cells. Some clones are missing from TCRdb's copy, which holds only in-frame ones; the method was immunoSEQ multiplex PCR. The sample comprises around 100,000 clones, 80% to 95% of which are singletons, and around 11% rests with the top ten. The sample comprised non-Treg CD4+ T cells sorted from blood. These receptor sequences come from a human donor in good health.

CDR3: CASRQTRIYGYTF. The DNA of the CDR3 is TGTGCCAGCAGACAGACCCGGATCTATGGCTACACCTTC. The gene calls are TRBV6-5 and TRBJ1-2; D ambiguous. V lost 6 bases to trimming and J lost 4 bases, with 12 bases between them. Germline-derived CDR1 and CDR2 are MNHEY and SVGAGI. This CDR3 has 13 amino acids.

The V call is TRBV29-1, the J call TRBJ1-2; D not resolved. Germline CDR1 reads SQVTM; CDR2 reads ANQGSEA. This CDR3 has 13 residues. V lost 4 bases and J 6 bases, leaving 15 bases between the germline ends. The CDR3 loop is CSVGAGYNDGYTF. The DNA of the CDR3 is TGCAGCGTTGGGGCAGGATACAACGATGGCTACACCTTC.